This TCR beta chain was identified during a study of response to subunit inactivated influenza vaccine. CDR1 is MDHEN, CDR2 SYDVKM, per germline. The CDR3 runs 17 residues. The V and J ends lost 5 bases and 0 bases respectively, with 17 bases between them. This clonotype was seen a few times. TCRdb analysed the RT-PCR reads with MiXCR anew, one entry per CDR3 protein. The data contain some 540,000 distinct CDR3 sequences, under 30% of them seen just once; the ten biggest clones take up about 2.8%. The same data also went into a second study, on T cells expressing NK-cell markers. That report notes: Making the TCR beta cDNA relied on 5'RACE template switching with UMIs. Sorted T-cell subsets CD3+CD56+NKG2C+, CD3+CD56+NKG2C- and CD3+CD56-NKG2C+ were TCR beta-sequenced. In a few donors, dominant clonotypes made up about 25-65% of CD3+CD56-NKG2C+ cells.

The clonotype comes from a man aged 45-65 years who received an inactivated influenza vaccine. The material sequenced was CD4+ T cells sorted from PBMCs, taken 11 to 12 days after vaccination. The J gene is TRBJ2-1, the V gene TRBV28; D call uncertain. CDR3 in DNA: TGTGCCAGCAGTCCCATTACGGGTTTAAGCTCCTACAATGAGCAGTTCTTC. This translates into CASSPITGLSSYNEQFF.